This entry lists 11 T cell receptor beta chains sequenced from one sample in a study of T cell repertoires in cytomegalovirus infection. No antigen is known for these receptors. TCRdb ran MiXCR on the reads and lists one entry per CDR3 protein. The repertoire includes roughly 500,000 distinct CDR3 sequences, around a third of them detected once, and about a sixth sits in the top ten. This specimen was cultured PBMCs, taken from culture after CMV antigen stimulation. Receptors originate from a human donor in good health (CMV status not recorded). Some clones in this sample may be carry-over from other donors' samples.

V usage is TRBV6-5 and J usage is TRBJ2-7; 8 bases map to TRBD2. The CDR3 loop spans 16 amino acids. Losses at the gene ends were 2 bases for V and 3 bases for J; bases not matched to a gene: 9. The V gene's germline CDR1 is MNHEY and CDR2 SVGAGI. The CDR3 region has the DNA TGTGCCAGCAGTTACAGCCCCCCGGGAGGGGGCTACGAGCAGTACTTC. Residues: CASSYSPPGGGYEQYF.

J is TRBJ2-1 and V is TRBV27; a possible D gene is TRBD1 (6 bases). Germline CDR1 is MNHEY and CDR2 is SMNVEV (reference sequence). The CDR3 contains 14 residues. V lost 4 bases and J lost 15, with 22 bases in between. CDR3 amino acids: CASSSTTGLLEGFF. CDR3 bases: TGTGCCAGCAGTTCCACCACAGGGCTACTTGAGGGGTTCTTC.

The chain links TRBV6-2 or TRBV6-3 to TRBJ2-2, with D maybe TRBD1 (6 bases). Deletions cut 5 bases from V and 7 bases from J, with 17 bases between. From germline, CDR1 is MNHEY and CDR2 SVGEGT. This CDR3 contains 15 residues. CDR3 nucleotide sequence: TGTGCCAGCAGTACCATAGACCAGGGGATCGGGGAGCTGTTTTTT. Translation gives CASSTIDQGIGELFF.

J is TRBJ1-6 and V is TRBV19, with D tentatively TRBD1 (5 bases). V was trimmed by 6 bases and J by 6 bases, leaving 15 bases between them. This CDR3 region has 15 residues. Germline-derived CDR1 and CDR2 are LNHDA and SQIVND (reference sequence). CDR3 amino acids: CASREPGLINSPLHF. In nucleotides, the CDR3 is TGTGCCAGTAGAGAACCGGGACTGATTAATTCACCCCTCCACTTT.

V is TRBV4-1 and J is TRBJ2-1, with D hard to call. There are 17 residues in the CDR3. V lost 0 bases to trimming and J lost 1 base, with 13 bases between them. The V gene's germline CDR1 is MGHRA and CDR2 YSYEKL. The CDR3 reads CASSQEVGVASYNEQFF. The CDR3 coding sequence is TGCGCCAGCAGCCAAGAGGTTGGGGTGGCGTCCTACAATGAGCAGTTCTTC.

The genes are TRBV20-1 and TRBJ2-3; D is perhaps TRBD2 (6 bases). This CDR3 contains 17 residues. The germline CDR1 and CDR2 sequences are DFQATT and SNEGSKA (reference sequence). V lost 0 bases and J lost 6, with 22 bases in between. This chain's CDR3 is CSARDHHTSRTKDTQYF. The CDR3 DNA is TGCAGTGCTAGAGATCACCACACTAGCCGTACTAAGGATACGCAGTATTTT.

This CDR3 is CASSLVENNEQFF. In nucleotides, the CDR3 is TGTGCCAGCAGCTTAGTGGAGAACAATGAGCAGTTCTTC. V gene TRBV7-3 combines with J gene TRBJ2-1; no definite D call. Per the germline V gene, CDR1 is SGHTA and CDR2 is FQGTGA. CDR3 length: 13 amino acids. The V gene lost 2 bases and the J gene lost 5 bases, with 7 bases spanning the gap.

The chain links TRBV12-3 or TRBV12-4 to TRBJ1-5; the D gene is possibly TRBD1 (5 bases). V gave up 5 bases and J gave up 2 bases, with 16 bases separating them. The CDR3 covers 16 residues. CDR3 amino acids: CASSPRGGVGNQPQHF. In DNA form, the CDR3 reads TGTGCCAGCAGTCCCCGGGGAGGGGTGGGCAATCAGCCCCAGCATTTT.

This clonotype was recorded many times. The chain carries TRBV6-6 and TRBJ2-5, with D unresolved. The CDR3 extends over 19 amino acids. The V gene's germline CDR1 is MNHNY and CDR2 SVGAGI (reference sequence). The ends were cut back, 0 bases at V and 4 bases at J, with 24 bases in the middle. The CDR3 DNA reads as TGTGCCAGCAGTTACTCGATGTGGTCGTCCTGGGGTATCCGAGAGACCCAGTACTTC. Amino acids: CASSYSMWSSWGIRETQYF.

This clonotype was counted a single time. This chain joins TRBV10-2 and TRBJ2-2; D may be TRBD1 (5 bases). Trimming cost V 6 bases and J 6 bases, with 11 bases left between them. This CDR3 comprises 13 residues. Germline CDR1 reads WSHSY; CDR2 reads SAAADI. The CDR3 loop reads CASRSGMAGELFF. The DNA of the CDR3 is TGCGCCAGCAGATCAGGGATGGCCGGGGAGCTGTTTTTT.

The V call is TRBV19, the J call TRBJ2-1, with 11 bases identical to TRBD2. The junction had 2 bases not matched to a gene; V was cut back by 4 bases and J by 3 bases. In germline, CDR1 is LNHDA, CDR2 SQIVND (reference sequence). The CDR3 covers 15 residues. The CDR3 DNA follows: TGTGCCAGTAGTAGGGGACTAGCGGACTACAATGAGCAGTTCTTC. It specifies CASSRGLADYNEQFF.